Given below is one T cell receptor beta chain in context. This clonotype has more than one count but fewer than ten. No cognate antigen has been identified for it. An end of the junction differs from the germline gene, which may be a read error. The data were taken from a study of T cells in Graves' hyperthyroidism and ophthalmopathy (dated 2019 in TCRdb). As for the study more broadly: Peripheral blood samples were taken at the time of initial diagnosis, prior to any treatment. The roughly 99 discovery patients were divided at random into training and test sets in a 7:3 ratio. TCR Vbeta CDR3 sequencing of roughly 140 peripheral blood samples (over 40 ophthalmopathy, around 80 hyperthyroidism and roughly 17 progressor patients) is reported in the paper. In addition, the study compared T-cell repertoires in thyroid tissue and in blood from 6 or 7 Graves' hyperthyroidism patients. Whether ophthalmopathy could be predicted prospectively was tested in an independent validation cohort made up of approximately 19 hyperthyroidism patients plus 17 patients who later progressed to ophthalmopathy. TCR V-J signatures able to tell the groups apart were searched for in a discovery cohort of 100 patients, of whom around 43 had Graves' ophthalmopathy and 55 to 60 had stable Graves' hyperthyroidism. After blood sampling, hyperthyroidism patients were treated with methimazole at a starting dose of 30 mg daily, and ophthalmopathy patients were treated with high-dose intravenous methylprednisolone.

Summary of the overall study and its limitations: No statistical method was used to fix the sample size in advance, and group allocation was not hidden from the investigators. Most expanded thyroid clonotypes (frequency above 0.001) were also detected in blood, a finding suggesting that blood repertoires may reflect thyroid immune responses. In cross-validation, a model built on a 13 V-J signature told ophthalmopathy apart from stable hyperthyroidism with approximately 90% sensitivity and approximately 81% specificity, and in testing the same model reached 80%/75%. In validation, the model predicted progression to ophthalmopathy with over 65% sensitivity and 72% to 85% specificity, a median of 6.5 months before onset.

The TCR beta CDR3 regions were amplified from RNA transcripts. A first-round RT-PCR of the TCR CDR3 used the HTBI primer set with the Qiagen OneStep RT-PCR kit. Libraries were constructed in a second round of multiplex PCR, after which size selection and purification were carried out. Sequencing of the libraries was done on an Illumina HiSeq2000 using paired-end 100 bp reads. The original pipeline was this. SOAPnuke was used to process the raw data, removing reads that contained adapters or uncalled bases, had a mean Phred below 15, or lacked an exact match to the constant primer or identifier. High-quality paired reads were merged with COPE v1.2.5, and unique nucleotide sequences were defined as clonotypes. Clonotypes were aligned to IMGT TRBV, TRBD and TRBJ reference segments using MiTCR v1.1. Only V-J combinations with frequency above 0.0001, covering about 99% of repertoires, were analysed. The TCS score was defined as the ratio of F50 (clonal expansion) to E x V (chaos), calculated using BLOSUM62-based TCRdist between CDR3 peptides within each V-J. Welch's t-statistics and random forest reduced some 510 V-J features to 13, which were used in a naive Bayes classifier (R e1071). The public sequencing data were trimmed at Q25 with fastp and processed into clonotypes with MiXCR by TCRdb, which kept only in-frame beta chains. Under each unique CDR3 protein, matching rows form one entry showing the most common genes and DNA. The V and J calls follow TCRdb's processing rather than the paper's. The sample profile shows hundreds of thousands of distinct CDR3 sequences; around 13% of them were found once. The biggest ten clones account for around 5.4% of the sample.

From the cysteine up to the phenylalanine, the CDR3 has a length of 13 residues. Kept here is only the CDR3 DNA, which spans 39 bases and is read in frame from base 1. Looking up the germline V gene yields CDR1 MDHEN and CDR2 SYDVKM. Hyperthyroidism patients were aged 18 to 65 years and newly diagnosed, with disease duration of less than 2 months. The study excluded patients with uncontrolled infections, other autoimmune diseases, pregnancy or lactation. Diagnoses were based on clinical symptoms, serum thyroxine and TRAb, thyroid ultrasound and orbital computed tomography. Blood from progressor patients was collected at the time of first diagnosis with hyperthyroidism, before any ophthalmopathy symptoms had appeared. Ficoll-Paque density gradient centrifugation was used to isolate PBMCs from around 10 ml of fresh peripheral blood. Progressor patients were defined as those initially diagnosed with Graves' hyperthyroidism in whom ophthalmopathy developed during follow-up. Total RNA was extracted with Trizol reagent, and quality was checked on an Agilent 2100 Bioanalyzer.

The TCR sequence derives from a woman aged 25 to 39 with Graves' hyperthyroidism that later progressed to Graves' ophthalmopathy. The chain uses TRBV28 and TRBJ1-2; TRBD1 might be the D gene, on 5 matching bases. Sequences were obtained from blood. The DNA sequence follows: TGTGCCAGCAGTTCCGGACAAAACTATAGCTACACCTTC. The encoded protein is CASSSGQNYSYTF.